These 28 T cell receptor beta chains came from one sample sequenced in a study of blood T cell repertoires in COVID-19. Method: immunoSEQ multiplex PCR; TCRdb's copy keeps in-frame clones and lacks some. The profile covers about 260,000 clones, with around 84% appearing a single time and around 5% taken by the ten largest. Sequencing was performed on peripheral blood. The receptor source for this set is a woman aged 60-75 years with COVID-19, enrolled during active disease.

J is TRBJ2-5 and V is TRBV19, with D uncertain. Per the germline V gene, CDR1 is LNHDA and CDR2 is SQIVND (reference sequence). Trimming removed 3 bases from V and 8 bases from J, with 13 bases in between. The CDR3 contains 13 residues. The CDR3 DNA reads as TGTGCCAGTAGTATCCCCCCACGAGGCACCCAGTACTTC. This translates into CASSIPPRGTQYF.

The V call is TRBV29-1, the J call TRBJ1-4; 10 bases agree with TRBD1. Trimming at V came to 7 bases and at J to 7 bases, leaving 9 bases not matched to a gene. CDR1 is SQVTM, CDR2 ANQGSEA, per germline. This CDR3 is 14 amino acids long. CDR3 sequence reads: CSAGRQGAGEKLFF. The CDR3 nucleotides read TGCAGCGCCGGTAGACAGGGGGCGGGTGAAAAACTGTTTTTT.

The J gene is TRBJ1-5, the V gene TRBV20-1, with D possibly TRBD1 on 6 matching bases. Germline-derived CDR1 and CDR2 are DFQATT and SNEGSKA (reference sequence). This CDR3 has 14 amino acids. V was clipped by 3 bases and J by 3 bases, with 12 bases between them. In DNA form, the CDR3 reads TGCAGTGCTAGTGCAGGGGCGGCCAATCAGCCCCAGCATTTT. Translation: CSASAGAANQPQHF.

Details on this clone: Other DNA sequences in the same sample also yield this CDR3. The CDR3: CSARGSYEQYF. The CDR3 coding sequence is TGCAGTGCGCGAGGGTCCTACGAGCAGTACTTC. The V call is TRBV20-1, the J call TRBJ2-7; perhaps TRBD2 as D (5 bases). The CDR3 extends over 11 amino acids. Per the germline V gene, CDR1 is DFQATT and CDR2 is SNEGSKA (reference sequence). The V and J ends lost 6 bases and 1 base respectively, with 7 bases between them.

The chain uses TRBV11-3 and TRBJ2-5, with 7 bases identical to TRBD1. The V segment lost 5 bases and the J segment 2 bases; nucleotides outside the gene matches: 8. The CDR3 is made up of 15 amino acids. In germline, CDR1 is SGHNT, CDR2 YENEEA. CDR3 in DNA: TGTGCCAGCAGCCCGGGGACAGCTCTTCAAGAGACCCAGTACTTC. It specifies CASSPGTALQETQYF.

The V and J genes are TRBV18 and TRBJ2-4; TRBD2 agrees at 8 bases. The V gene's germline CDR1 is KGHSH and CDR2 LQKENI. Unmatched junction bases numbered 6, after V lost 3 bases and J lost 8 bases. This CDR3 is built from 14 residues. CDR3 residues: CASSPGTRQDIQYF. The CDR3, as DNA: TGTGCCAGCTCACCTGGGACTAGGCAGGACATTCAGTACTTC. Supplemented by reference TRBV18 and TRBJ2-4, the full variable domain reads NAGVMQNPRHLVRRRGQEARLRCSPMKGHSHVYWYRQLPEEGLKFMVYLQKENIIDESGMPKERFSAEFPKEGPSILRIQQVVRGDSAAYFCASSPGTRQDIQYFGAGTRLSVL.

The CDR3 here is CASSPSSTRAQYF. CDR3 sequence (DNA): TGTGCCAGCAGCCCATCTAGCACGAGGGCCCAGTACTTC. This sequence joins TRBV5-4 and TRBJ2-5; maybe TRBD2 (5 bases). V was shortened by 4 bases and J by 9 bases, with 16 bases between the two germline ends. There are 13 residues in the CDR3. Germline V gives CDR1 SGHNT, CDR2 YYREEE (reference sequence). The entire variable domain, with the rest obtained from reference TRBV5-4 and TRBJ2-5, is as follows: ETGVTQSPTHLIKTRGQQVTLRCSSQSGHNTVSWYQQALGQGPQFIFQYYREEENGRGNFPPRFSGLQFPNYSSELNVNALELDDSALYLCASSPSSTRAQYFGPGTRLLVL.

This clone appeared a single time. This chain links TRBV4-2 with TRBJ1-2, with 7 bases identical to TRBD1. CDR1 and CDR2 from the germline V gene are LGHNA and YNFKEQ. This CDR3 has 15 amino acids. J gave up 1 base and V 0 bases, and 2 bases lay outside the gene matches. The CDR3 DNA reads TGTGCCAGCAGCCAAGAGGGGACAGATAACTATGGCTACACCTTC. Translated: CASSQEGTDNYGYTF.

The chain is built from TRBV5-1 and TRBJ2-1, with TRBD2 identical over 10 bases. This CDR3 is built from 15 residues. The germline V gene encodes CDR1 SGHRS and CDR2 YFSETQ. With V trimmed by 1 base and J by 9 bases, 7 bases remained unmatched. The CDR3 spells CASSLIAGGTGEQFF. As DNA, the CDR3 is TGCGCCAGCAGCTTGATAGCGGGAGGAACCGGTGAGCAGTTCTTC.

Only a few counts were recorded for this clone. V is TRBV18 and J is TRBJ1-6; 8 nucleotides align to TRBD1. V was pared by 4 bases and J by 8 bases, with 4 bases of the junction left unmatched. CDR3 size: 14 residues. The V gene's germline CDR1 is KGHSH and CDR2 LQKENI. This chain's CDR3 is CASSHGQGDSPLHF. DNA for the CDR3: TGTGCCAGCTCACACGGACAGGGAGATTCACCCCTCCACTTT.

J is TRBJ2-3 and V is TRBV28; 7 positions agree with TRBD2. The CDR3 is made up of 15 amino acids. The germline CDR1 and CDR2 sequences are MDHEN and SYDVKM. With 3 bases clipped from V and 3 bases from J, the junction kept 6 bases outside the gene matches. The CDR3 coding sequence is TGTGCCAGCAGTTTCAGCACGGGGGGAACAGATACGCAGTATTTT. Translation gives CASSFSTGGTDTQYF.

The chain links TRBV7-9 to TRBJ1-1; no firm D call. The V gene's germline CDR1 is SEHNR and CDR2 FQNEAQ (reference sequence). CDR3 length equals 14 residues. Deletions cut 7 bases from V and 1 base from J, with 13 bases between. The CDR3 spells CASTARYRNTEAFF. In DNA form, the CDR3 reads TGTGCCAGCACCGCACGGTATAGGAACACTGAAGCTTTCTTT. The whole variable domain, filled in from reference TRBV7-9 and TRBJ1-1, reads DTGVSQNPRHKITKRGQNVTFRCDPISEHNRLYWYRQTLGQGPEFLTYFQNEAQLEKSRLLSDRFSAERPKGSFSTLEIQRTEQGDSAMYLCASTARYRNTEAFFGQGTRLTVV.

The chain is built from TRBV5-1 and TRBJ2-1; 11 bases align to TRBD2. The junction had 10 bases not matched to a gene; V was cut back by 0 bases and J by 8 bases. Germline-derived CDR1 and CDR2 are SGHRS and YFSETQ. The CDR3 consists of 17 residues. DNA of the CDR3: TGCGCCAGCAGCTTGGCCCTTAGCGGGAGGGCCATCGATGAGCAGTTCTTC. This sequence encodes CASSLALSGRAIDEQFF.

The rearrangement uses TRBV18 and TRBJ1-1; maybe TRBD1 (5 bases). The CDR3 is made up of 15 amino acids. CDR1 and CDR2 (germline): KGHSH, LQKENI. V was clipped by 0 bases and J by 1 base, with 9 bases between them. Written as DNA, the CDR3 is TGTGCCAGCTCACCACCGAAGGGGCCGAACACTGAAGCTTTCTTT. Translated, it gives CASSPPKGPNTEAFF.

The chain carries TRBV5-5 and TRBJ1-5; unclear D gene. The CDR3 contains 14 residues. Germline loops: CDR1 SGHKS, CDR2 YYEKEE (reference sequence). V shed 2 bases and J shed 9 bases, with 15 bases lying between them. The CDR3 protein is CASSFLPEGRPQHF. In DNA, the CDR3 is TGTGCCAGCAGCTTTTTACCAGAGGGTAGGCCCCAGCATTTT.

The chain employs TRBV9 and TRBJ2-3; 12 positions agree with TRBD2. The CDR3 totals 15 residues. The germline V gene has CDR1 SGDLS and CDR2 YYNGEE. Unmatched junction bases numbered 2, after V lost 1 base and J lost 5 bases. CDR3: CASSVLAGGQDTQYF. The CDR3 nucleotides read TGTGCCAGCAGCGTACTAGCGGGAGGGCAAGATACGCAGTATTTT.

The chain carries TRBV7-3 and TRBJ2-1; TRBD2 aligns across 7 bases. The trim removed 5 bases at V and 4 bases at J, leaving 11 bases unmatched. Germline V gene lookup returns CDR1 SGHTA and CDR2 FQGTGA. CDR3 length: 16 residues. The chain's CDR3 is CASSRGSGYVYNEQFF. The DNA for the CDR3 is TGTGCCAGCAGCCGGGGTAGCGGGTACGTGTACAATGAGCAGTTCTTC.

V is TRBV28 and J is TRBJ1-1; 11 bases are shared with TRBD1. This CDR3 region has 14 residues. Germline V gives CDR1 MDHEN, CDR2 SYDVKM. Losses at the gene ends were 6 bases for V and 9 bases for J; bases not matched to a gene: 9. CDR3 sequence: CASSPGTGGVKAFF. Here the CDR3 DNA reads TGTGCCAGCAGCCCCGGGACAGGGGGTGTGAAAGCTTTCTTT.

The chain has TRBV19 and TRBJ1-2, with 7 positions matching TRBD1. Germline loops: CDR1 LNHDA, CDR2 SQIVND (reference sequence). The CDR3 spans 16 residues. V gave up 7 bases and J gave up 1 base; unmatched junction bases: 12. The DNA for the CDR3 is TGTGCCAGTAAAGAAACGACAGGGTTTGTTAACTATGGCTACACCTTC. Its translation: CASKETTGFVNYGYTF. The whole variable domain, remainder taken from reference TRBV19 and TRBJ1-2, is DGGITQSPKYLFRKEGQNVTLSCEQNLNHDAMYWYRQDPGQGLRLIYYSQIVNDFQKGDIAEGYSVSREKKESFPLTVTSAQKNPTAFYLCASKETTGFVNYGYTFGSGTRLTVV.

The V and J genes are TRBV19 and TRBJ2-1; TRBD1 might be the D (8 bases). Trimming removed 1 base from V and 6 bases from J, with 19 bases in between. The CDR3 totals 17 residues. The germline V gene has CDR1 LNHDA and CDR2 SQIVND (reference sequence). The CDR3 coding sequence is TGTGCCAGTAGTATAGTTACAGGGGGGGGTACGTTCAATGAGCAGTTCTTC. Translated, it gives CASSIVTGGGTFNEQFF.

V and J are TRBV6-2 or TRBV6-3 and TRBJ1-5; 12 bases align to TRBD1. V gave up 6 bases and J gave up 9 bases; unmatched junction bases: 6. Germline loops: CDR1 MNHEY, CDR2 SVGEGT. This CDR3 is built from 14 residues. In DNA form, the CDR3 reads TGTGCCAGCAGCGATGGGACAGGGGGCCTGCCCCAGCATTTT. Translated: CASSDGTGGLPQHF.

The V gene is TRBV10-3, the J gene TRBJ1-4, with D possibly TRBD1 on 5 matching bases. Germline V gene lookup returns CDR1 ENHRY and CDR2 SYGVKD. Trimming took 5 bases from V and 3 from J, leaving 16 bases between them. This CDR3 spans 16 amino acids. CDR3 DNA sequence: TGTGCCATCAGTTGGGGAGGGGTCGGTGCTAATGAAAAACTGTTTTTT. Translating it yields CAISWGGVGANEKLFF.

The rearrangement uses TRBV28 and TRBJ2-3; the D gene is possibly TRBD2 (6 bases). Trimming pared 6 bases from V and 1 base from J, leaving 14 bases between. The germline V gene encodes CDR1 MDHEN and CDR2 SYDVKM. The CDR3 runs to 15 residues. The CDR3 loop is CASRLLADGTDTQYF. The CDR3 DNA follows: TGTGCCAGCAGGCTACTAGCAGACGGCACAGATACGCAGTATTTT.

The J gene is TRBJ2-7, the V gene TRBV27, with D perhaps TRBD2 (5 bases). Germline V gene data show CDR1 as MNHEY and CDR2 as SMNVEV (reference sequence). This CDR3 is 17 amino acids long. The V end lost 2 bases, the J end lost 0 bases, and 17 bases lay between the germline ends. CDR3 amino acids: CASSLRSAGASSYEQYF. The CDR3 DNA follows: TGTGCCAGCAGTTTAAGGTCGGCGGGCGCCAGCTCCTACGAGCAGTACTTC.

CDR3 sequence (DNA): TGTGCCAGCAGCCCACCGGCACAGGGTGGTTCGTACGAGCAGTACTTC. This sequence encodes CASSPPAQGGSYEQYF. The chain employs TRBV7-8 and TRBJ2-7; possible D gene TRBD1, 6 bases. With 5 bases removed from V and 4 bases from J, the gap between germline ends came to 21 bases. The CDR3 contains 16 residues. Per the germline V gene, CDR1 is SGHVS and CDR2 is FQNEAQ. The full variable domain, completed using reference TRBV7-8 and TRBJ2-7, is GAGVSQSPRYKVAKRGQDVALRCDPISGHVSLFWYQQALGQGPEFLTYFQNEAQLDKSGLPSDRFFAERPEGSVSTLKIQRTQQEDSAVYLCASSPPAQGGSYEQYFGPGTRLTVT.

The chain carries TRBV30 and TRBJ1-3; 7 bases align to TRBD1. Germline CDR1 and CDR2: GTSNPN and SVGIG (reference sequence). The CDR3 is made up of 14 amino acids. The V segment lost 5 bases and the J segment 4 bases; nucleotides outside the gene matches: 8. This CDR3 reads CAWQEGAGGNTIYF. CDR3 sequence (DNA): TGTGCCTGGCAAGAGGGGGCCGGAGGAAACACCATATATTTT. Filled out from reference TRBV30 and TRBJ1-3, the complete variable domain reads SQTIHQWPATLVQPVGSPLSLECTVEGTSNPNLYWYRQAAGRGLQLLFYSVGIGQISSEVPQNLSASRPQDRQFILSSKKLLLSDSGFYLCAWQEGAGGNTIYFGEGSWLTVV.

This chain connects TRBV2 to TRBJ1-3; D may be TRBD1 (6 bases). Germline assignment: CDR1 SNHLY and CDR2 FYNNEI. This CDR3 is built from 14 residues. Trimming pared 4 bases from V and 0 bases from J, leaving 7 bases between. For the CDR3, the DNA is TGTGCCAGCAGTGGACAGGTCTCTGGAAACACCATATATTTT. Protein sequence: CASSGQVSGNTIYF.

The chain's CDR3 is CASRPPRAEPQGNSPLHF. The CDR3 nucleotides read TGTGCAAGTCGCCCCCCAAGGGCAGAGCCCCAGGGGAATTCACCCCTCCACTTT. The chain is built from TRBV12-2 and TRBJ1-6; the tabulated D call, TRBD1, remains unverified against the DNA. TRBV12-2 is termed a pseudogene. CDR3 length: 18 residues.